This passage covers 5 T cell receptor beta chains from one sample sequenced in a study of glioma-infiltrating T cells. TCR alpha and beta CDR3 regions were amplified from RNA using iRepertoire nested multiplex PCR. TCRdb reanalysed the multiplex PCR reads using MiXCR and keeps one entry per CDR3 protein. The table has over 1,500 distinct CDR3 sequences, around 83% seen once. The sequencing input was glioma tissue, nonneoplastic brain tissue, or PBMCs (not recorded which). The receptors stem from a human donor with low-grade glioma or glioblastoma, undergoing nonglioma brain surgery, or in good health (not recorded which). Some clones in this sample may be carry-over from other donors' samples.

V is TRBV6-1 and J is TRBJ1-2; TRBD1 aligns across 7 bases. CDR3 length: 12 residues. V trimming: 8 bases; J trimming: 0 bases; junction bases outside the gene matches: 0. Germline-derived CDR1 and CDR2 are MNHNS and SASEGT. This chain's CDR3 is CASGTANYGYTF. The CDR3, as DNA: TGTGCCAGCGGGACAGCTAACTATGGCTACACCTTC.

The V and J genes are TRBV6-1 and TRBJ2-1; tentatively, D is TRBD1 (6 bases). Germline V gene lookup returns CDR1 MNHNS and CDR2 SASEGT. Deletions cut 5 bases from V and 15 bases from J, with 17 bases between. The CDR3 totals 12 residues. In nucleotides, the CDR3 is TGTGCCAGCAGTACATATACACAGGGTCGGTTCTTC. As protein: CASSTYTQGRFF.

V gene TRBV15 combines with J gene TRBJ1-2; D is possibly TRBD1 (5 bases). Germline V lookup: CDR1 LNHNV, CDR2 YYDKDF (reference sequence). V gave up 1 base and J gave up 2 bases, with 8 bases separating them. CDR3 length: 14 residues. CDR3 nucleotide sequence: TGTGCCACCAGCAGAGGGGGCAGAAACTATGGCTACACCTTC. It is translated as CATSRGGRNYGYTF.

The CDR3: CASSYSPGRTEAFF. The CDR3 DNA is TGTGCCAGCAGTTACTCGCCGGGAAGGACTGAAGCTTTCTTT. The chain recombines TRBV6-2 or TRBV6-3 with TRBJ1-1; D uncertain. The V gene lost 0 bases and the J gene lost 5 bases, with 10 bases spanning the gap. The CDR3 covers 14 residues. From germline, CDR1 is MNHEY and CDR2 SVGEGT.

CDR3 amino acids: CASSSPDGASQPQHF. The CDR3 nucleotides are TGTGCCAGCAGTTCACCGGACGGCGCAAGTCAGCCCCAGCATTTT. The chain recombines TRBV28 with TRBJ1-5; D is uncertain. This CDR3 comprises 15 residues. From germline, CDR1 is MDHEN and CDR2 SYDVKM. Trimming removed 4 bases at V and 6 bases at J, with 16 bases between.